Listed here are 12 T cell receptor beta chains from one sample, sequenced in a study of T cell clones after liver transplantation. Clones were sequenced by immunoSEQ multiplex PCR, and TCRdb holds only the in-frame ones, with some missing. The table records about 80,000 clones, 80% to 85% of them present only once. The sequencing used CD4+ T cells from blood, collected around 42 months after liver transplant. The source is a human patient who received a liver transplant. Some T cells may have come from the graft donor.

The chain recombines TRBV15 with TRBJ2-1, with 8 bases that match TRBD2. V shed 4 bases and J 4 bases; nucleotides not matched to a gene: 12. Germline assignment: CDR1 LNHNV and CDR2 YYDKDF (reference sequence). This CDR3 spans 17 amino acids. CDR3 residues: CATSMQPGLEFYNEQFF. The CDR3, as DNA: TGTGCCACCAGCATGCAACCGGGACTAGAGTTTTACAATGAGCAGTTCTTC.

The chain links TRBV5-8 to TRBJ2-3; the D is unclear. V lost 1 base and J 1 base, leaving 7 bases between the germline ends. CDR1 and CDR2 from the germline V gene are SGHTS and YDEGEE. This CDR3 contains 14 residues. CDR3 nucleotides: TGTGCCAGCAGCTTGTATTTCGGCACAGATACGCAGTATTTT. Translating gives CASSLYFGTDTQYF.

The CDR3 is CASSQMGLAGDEQFF. CDR3 in DNA: TGCGCCAGCAGCCAAATGGGTCTAGCGGGAGATGAGCAGTTCTTC. This sequence joins TRBV4-1 and TRBJ2-1; 10 positions match TRBD2. The trim removed 2 bases at V and 8 bases at J, leaving 6 bases unmatched. This CDR3 contains 15 residues. CDR1 and CDR2 (germline): MGHRA, YSYEKL.

This chain connects TRBV4-3 to TRBJ2-4, with D hard to call. The ends were cut back, 4 bases at V and 7 bases at J, with 11 bases in the middle. This CDR3 has 13 amino acids. CDR1 LGHNA and CDR2 YSLEER come from the germline V gene. The CDR3 nucleotides read TGCGCCAGCAGCCCCGGGCAGTGGAACATTCAGTACTTC. Translation: CASSPGQWNIQYF.

This chain joins TRBV10-3 and TRBJ2-2, with 7 bases identical to TRBD2. V trimming: 5 bases; J trimming: 5 bases; junction bases outside the gene matches: 11. Germline-derived CDR1 and CDR2 are ENHRY and SYGVKD. The CDR3 has 16 amino acids. The CDR3 sequence: CAISPSQAGETGELFF. In DNA form, the CDR3 reads TGTGCCATCAGTCCCTCGCAGGCGGGAGAGACCGGGGAGCTGTTTTTT.

This clone showed up just once. V gene TRBV27 combines with J gene TRBJ1-4, with 9 nucleotides matching TRBD1. The V gene end was trimmed by 6 bases and the J gene end by 7 bases; junction bases not matched to a gene: 9. This CDR3 region has 15 residues. Germline V gene sequence: CDR1 MNHEY, CDR2 SMNVEV (reference sequence). The CDR3 sequence is CASRAGTGSLEKLFF. Here the CDR3 DNA reads TGTGCCAGCAGGGCCGGGACAGGGAGTCTTGAAAAACTGTTTTTT. Looking up the rest from reference TRBV27 and TRBJ1-4 gives the full variable domain: EAQVTQNPRYLITVTGKKLTVTCSQNMNHEYMSWYRQDPGLGLRQIYYSMNVEVTDKGDVPEGYKVSRKEKRNFPLILESPSPNQTSLYFCASRAGTGSLEKLFFGSGTQLSVL.

The chain links TRBV18 to TRBJ2-7, with TRBD2 matching over 9 bases. Losses at the gene ends were 5 bases for V and 4 bases for J; bases not matched to a gene: 15. The germline V gene encodes CDR1 KGHSH and CDR2 LQKENI. The CDR3 contains 17 residues. The CDR3 loop reads CASSATSGGPPLYEQYF. The CDR3 region has the DNA TGTGCCAGCTCAGCGACTAGCGGAGGGCCTCCTTTATACGAGCAGTACTTC.

The J gene is TRBJ2-7, the V gene TRBV18; D tentatively reads TRBD1 or TRBD2 (5 bases each). The V end lost 3 bases, the J end lost 3 bases, and 9 bases lay between the germline ends. There are 13 residues in the CDR3. CDR1 KGHSH and CDR2 LQKENI come from the germline V gene. The CDR3 DNA sequence: TGTGCCAGCTCACCGAGAGGGGACTACGAGCAGTACTTC. Residues: CASSPRGDYEQYF.

The CDR3 nucleotides read TGTGCCATCAGCACAGGGGGAAGTTTTTCAGACTCCTACGAGCAGTACTTC. Its protein is CAISTGGSFSDSYEQYF. The chain uses TRBV10-3 and TRBJ2-7, with 8 bases matching TRBD1. This CDR3 region has 17 residues. CDR1 is ENHRY and CDR2 is SYGVKD in the germline V gene. Trimming cost V 6 bases and J 0 bases; bases outside gene matches: 13.

The gene calls are TRBV11-2 and TRBJ2-1; D not certain. Trimming removed 1 base from V and 4 bases from J, with 14 bases in between. The V gene's germline CDR1 is SGHAT and CDR2 FQNNGV. The CDR3 extends over 16 amino acids. CDR3 amino acids: CASSLVGLGAYNEQFF. CDR3 bases: TGTGCCAGCAGCTTAGTGGGGTTAGGAGCTTACAATGAGCAGTTCTTC.

The chain uses TRBV2 and TRBJ2-2, with 7 nucleotides matching TRBD2. The CDR3 has 15 residues. Trimming removed 6 bases from V and 0 bases from J; junction bases left unmatched: 4. The germline V gene encodes CDR1 SNHLY and CDR2 FYNNEI. The CDR3 DNA sequence: TGTGCCAGCAGAGCTAGCGGAGCGAACACCGGGGAGCTGTTTTTT. Its protein product is CASRASGANTGELFF.

The chain recombines TRBV12-1 with TRBJ2-1; no DNA check was done on the table's D call, TRBD2. TRBV12-1 is termed a pseudogene. CDR3 size: 15 residues. DNA of the CDR3: TGTGCCAGCAGCTTTTTGCAGCGGCGGCCCAATGAGCAGTTCTTC. Protein sequence: CASSFLQRRPNEQFF.